The sequence of this T cell receptor beta chain was determined in a study of regulatory T cells in long-lasting Graves disease. This clonotype was found many times. Its specificity is not known. With iRepertoire HTBI primers and Arm-PCR of CDR3 regions, TCR beta libraries were built. TCRdb called the multiplex PCR reads again in MiXCR, with one record for every CDR3 protein. The profile shows just over 600,000 distinct CDR3 sequences, approximately 15% of them singletons. Study observations and caveats: Researchers reported studying only peripheral blood, not thyroid tissue.

Germline CDR1 and CDR2: SGHVS and FQNEAQ. Trimming pared 3 bases from V and 2 bases from J, leaving 9 bases between. CDR3 size: 14 residues. The time point: newly diagnosed GD, antithyroid drugs for less than 3 months. Extracted RNA from PBMCs served as the source of the TCR library. This same sample was also taken into another study, of T cells in Graves' hyperthyroidism and ophthalmopathy. As that study records: When the TCR CDR3 underwent first-round RT-PCR, the HTBI primer set was used.

The chain is built from TRBV7-8 and TRBJ2-3; tentatively, D is TRBD2 (6 bases). The sequence came from a woman in her twenties or thirties with Graves disease. The material was peripheral blood mononuclear cells (PBMCs), obtained at new diagnosis, from a patient treated with antithyroid drugs. The CDR3 nucleotides are TGTGCCAGCAGCTTCGCGGGGTCCACAGATACGCAGTATTTT. Translated, it gives CASSFAGSTDTQYF.